These 7 T cell receptor beta chains share one sample of origin, sequenced in a study of T-cell reconstitution after alpha-beta-depleted transplantation in children. Preparing the TCRbeta library involved the use of unique molecular identifiers. TCRdb re-called the PCR reads with MiXCR, one entry per CDR3 protein. This repertoire shows around 700,000 distinct CDR3 sequences, around 13% found once; its top ten account for 0.79%. The starting material was PBMCs, obtained before TCRalphabeta/CD19-depleted stem cell transplant. These TCRs come from a girl aged 2 to 10 with congenital amegakaryocytic thrombocytopenia, due to receive a stem cell transplant.

This clonotype was seen more than once but under ten times. This chain connects TRBV7-9 to TRBJ2-3; perhaps TRBD2 as D (6 bases). Trimming took 5 bases from V and 3 from J, leaving 15 bases between them. The CDR3 runs 15 residues. Germline lookup yields CDR1 SEHNR and CDR2 FQNEAQ (reference sequence). The CDR3 region has the DNA TGTGCCAGCAGCCAAGGGACTGTGGGGACAGATACGCAGTATTTT. The encoded protein is CASSQGTVGTDTQYF.

The chain uses TRBV11-2 and TRBJ2-1, with D maybe TRBD1 (5 bases). Trimming cost V 4 bases and J 9 bases, with 22 bases left between them. The CDR3 is 16 amino acids. Germline V gene lookup returns CDR1 SGHAT and CDR2 FQNNGV. The CDR3 sequence: CASSYGQQAWGSEQFF. DNA for the CDR3: TGTGCCAGCAGCTACGGTCAACAAGCTTGGGGCTCTGAGCAGTTCTTC.

This chain joins TRBV7-9 and TRBJ1-1; D remains ambiguous. CDR3 length: 13 amino acids. Trimming cost V 4 bases and J 7 bases, with 13 bases left between them. Germline V CDR1 and CDR2: SEHNR, FQNEAQ (reference sequence). CDR3 nucleotide sequence: TGTGCCAGCAGCTCAAATTCCGCGAATGAAGCTTTCTTT. Encoded protein: CASSSNSANEAFF.

This clonotype was seen at least ten times. The chain carries TRBV5-1 and TRBJ2-3, with 10 bases fitting TRBD2. From germline, CDR1 is SGHRS and CDR2 YFSETQ. CDR3 length: 16 residues. V lost 4 bases to trimming and J lost 1 base; unmatched junction nucleotides: 6. The chain's CDR3 is CASSIFGTSGTDTQYF. CDR3 bases: TGCGCCAGCAGCATATTCGGGACTAGCGGCACAGATACGCAGTATTTT.

The sample holds a few counts of this clonotype. V gene TRBV5-1 combines with J gene TRBJ2-3; the D gene could be TRBD1 or TRBD2 (5 bases each). V was trimmed by 0 bases and J by 2 bases, leaving 10 bases between them. In germline, CDR1 is SGHRS, CDR2 YFSETQ. This CDR3 has 15 residues. In DNA form, the CDR3 reads TGCGCCAGCAGCTTGGGGATCGGGACCACAGATACGCAGTATTTT. Translating it yields CASSLGIGTTDTQYF.

At least ten counts were recorded for this clonotype. The chain uses TRBV5-6 and TRBJ2-1, with D unresolved. Germline V lookup: CDR1 SGHDT, CDR2 YYEEEE. The CDR3 is 15 amino acids. V lost 5 bases, J lost 0 bases, and 12 bases lay in between. The DNA for the CDR3 is TGTGCCAGCAGGGGTCGGCGGATCTCCTACAATGAGCAGTTCTTC. Protein product: CASRGRRISYNEQFF.

This clonotype was counted ten times or more. The chain joins TRBV20-1 to TRBJ1-4; D ambiguous. Germline CDR1 DFQATT, CDR2 SNEGSKA (reference sequence). V lost 3 bases, J lost 7 bases, and 6 bases lay in between. The CDR3 sequence is 11 residues long. CDR3 sequence reads: CSARGGEKLFF. The CDR3 DNA reads TGCAGTGCTAGGGGCGGTGAAAAACTGTTTTTT.